The 24 T cell receptor beta chains below all came from one sample that was sequenced in a study of blood T cell repertoires in COVID-19. Sequencing was performed with immunoSEQ multiplex PCR; in TCRdb, only in-frame clones are kept and a portion is missing. The repertoire holds 150,000 to 200,000 clones, with approximately 90% as singletons. What was sequenced was peripheral blood. Every receptor here comes from a man between 70 and 80 years old with active or convalescent COVID-19.

The chain uses TRBV7-2 and TRBJ1-6, with D unresolved. CDR3 size: 13 residues. Germline CDR1 and CDR2: SGHTA and FQGNSA. V dropped 7 bases and J dropped 10 bases, with 14 bases sitting between them. The CDR3, as DNA: TGTGCCAGCACTCTCTCTAGGTTCTCACCCCTCCACTTT. Its protein is CASTLSRFSPLHF.

This chain uses TRBV4-1 with TRBJ1-1, with D unclear. Per germline, CDR1 MGHRA and CDR2 YSYEKL. The CDR3 is 13 amino acids. Deletions cut 1 base from V and 8 bases from J, with 11 bases between. CDR3: CASSQVGEVEAFF. CDR3 DNA: TGCGCCAGCAGCCAAGTCGGGGAAGTCGAAGCTTTCTTT.

The chain joins TRBV28 to TRBJ1-6; D not resolved. Germline CDR1 MDHEN, CDR2 SYDVKM. V was cut by 2 bases and J by 6 bases, with 5 bases left in between. The CDR3 is 13 residues long. The CDR3 loop is CASSLGLNSPLHF. In DNA, the CDR3 is TGTGCCAGCAGTTTAGGACTTAATTCACCCCTCCACTTT. The complete variable domain, with remaining parts taken from reference TRBV28 and TRBJ1-6, reads DVKVTQSSRYLVKRTGEKVFLECVQDMDHENMFWYRQDPGLGLRLIYFSYDVKMKEKGDIPEGYSVSREKKERFSLILESASTNQTSMYLCASSLGLNSPLHFGNGTRLTVT.

This chain connects TRBV7-9 to TRBJ2-1; TRBD2 matches 14 bases. The CDR3 is 16 residues long. CDR1 SEHNR and CDR2 FQNEAQ come from the germline V gene (reference sequence). V shed 2 bases, J shed 6 bases, and the junction held 3 bases outside the gene matches. The CDR3, as DNA: TGTGCCAGCAGCTTAAAGACTAGCGGGAGGGCCAATGAGCAGTTCTTC. As protein: CASSLKTSGRANEQFF.

V gene TRBV28 combines with J gene TRBJ1-1, with 9 bases identical to TRBD1. The junction had 5 bases not matched to a gene; V was cut back by 6 bases and J by 3 bases. This CDR3 contains 14 residues. From germline, CDR1 is MDHEN and CDR2 SYDVKM. The CDR3 DNA is TGTGCCAGCAGCTGGGACAGGGCCCACACTGAAGCTTTCTTT. It codes for CASSWDRAHTEAFF.

The rearrangement links TRBV24-1 to TRBJ1-5; D is uncertain. V was clipped by 1 base and J by 7 bases, with 4 bases between them. CDR1 and CDR2 (germline): KGHDR, SFDVKD. The CDR3 has 12 residues. CDR3 nucleotide sequence: TGTGCCACCAGTGATTTCGGGCAGCCCCAGCATTTT. It specifies CATSDFGQPQHF.

CDR3 in DNA: TGCAGCGCCGGGCGGGGCACCGGTAATGAAAAACTGTTTTTT. It translates to CSAGRGTGNEKLFF. The rearrangement uses TRBV29-1 and TRBJ1-4, with D maybe TRBD1 (5 bases). The CDR3 has 14 amino acids. CDR1 is SQVTM, CDR2 ANQGSEA, per germline. V was clipped by 7 bases and J by 4 bases, with 16 bases between them.

This clone appeared a single time. The J gene is TRBJ1-4, the V gene TRBV9; D not resolved. Deletions cut 4 bases from V and 5 bases from J, with 15 bases between. Per the germline V gene, CDR1 is SGDLS and CDR2 is YYNGEE. The CDR3 runs to 15 residues. CDR3 sequence (DNA): TGTGCCAGCAGCCCTGCTGGCAGGAGGAATGAAAAACTGTTTTTT. The encoded protein is CASSPAGRRNEKLFF.

The rearrangement links TRBV30 to TRBJ2-7, with D perhaps TRBD1 (6 bases). V gave up 0 bases and J gave up 5 bases, with 8 bases separating them. Germline assignment: CDR1 GTSNPN and CDR2 SVGIG (reference sequence). The CDR3 length is 12 residues. CDR3 nucleotide sequence: TGTGCCTGGAGTGTACAGGGACACGAGCAGTACTTC. Protein sequence: CAWSVQGHEQYF.

This clone was recorded a few times. The chain links TRBV30 to TRBJ1-5, with a possible D match to TRBD1 (6 bases). Trimming pared 0 bases from V and 7 bases from J, leaving 10 bases between. CDR3 length: 13 residues. Germline V CDR1 and CDR2: GTSNPN, SVGIG (reference sequence). The CDR3 sequence: CAWSVPGEQPQHF. CDR3 bases: TGTGCCTGGAGTGTACCAGGGGAGCAGCCCCAGCATTTT. The entire variable domain, with the rest obtained from reference TRBV30 and TRBJ1-5, is as follows: SQTIHQWPATLVQPVGSPLSLECTVEGTSNPNLYWYRQAAGRGLQLLFYSVGIGQISSEVPQNLSASRPQDRQFILSSKKLLLSDSGFYLCAWSVPGEQPQHFGDGTRLSIL.

This clone appeared once. The chain links TRBV6-8 to TRBJ2-1; 9 bases map to TRBD1. The V and J ends lost 6 bases and 4 bases, in that order; junction bases with no gene match: 4. The CDR3 totals 14 residues. Germline assignment: CDR1 MNHGY and CDR2 SAAAGT. This chain's CDR3 is CASSRDREYNEQFF. The CDR3 DNA follows: TGTGCCAGCAGCCGGGACAGGGAGTACAATGAGCAGTTCTTC.

The chain is built from TRBV27 and TRBJ1-2; 8 bases map to TRBD1. V dropped 5 bases and J dropped 5; count of bases not matched to a gene: 22. CDR1 MNHEY and CDR2 SMNVEV come from the germline V gene (reference sequence). This CDR3 region has 19 residues. CDR3 sequence reads: CASSPDRGSSLYLGYGYTF. CDR3 in DNA: TGTGCCAGCAGTCCAGACAGGGGAAGCTCTCTCTATTTGGGGTATGGCTACACCTTC.

The rearrangement links TRBV9 to TRBJ2-3; tentative D call: TRBD2 (6 bases). CDR3 length equals 13 residues. Trimming took 8 bases from V and 2 from J, leaving 12 bases between them. Germline CDR1 reads SGDLS; CDR2 reads YYNGEE. The CDR3 DNA reads TGTGCCAGTGGCCAGCGGGTCACAGATACGCAGTATTTT. Its translation is CASGQRVTDTQYF.

The rearrangement uses TRBV19 and TRBJ2-5; D possibly corresponds to TRBD1 (5 bases). This CDR3 has 12 residues. V was trimmed by 3 bases and J by 5 bases, leaving 7 bases between them. Germline loops: CDR1 LNHDA, CDR2 SQIVND (reference sequence). The CDR3: CASSIWGETQYF. For the CDR3, the DNA is TGTGCCAGTAGTATTTGGGGCGAGACCCAGTACTTC.

This chain joins TRBV29-1 and TRBJ2-7, with a possible D match to TRBD1 (5 bases). Germline lookup yields CDR1 SQVTM and CDR2 ANQGSEA. This CDR3 comprises 15 residues. V shed 4 bases and J shed 0 bases, with 16 bases lying between them. CDR3 sequence reads: CSVGGADSSSYEQYF. DNA for the CDR3: TGCAGCGTTGGTGGGGCGGATTCTAGCTCCTACGAGCAGTACTTC.

The rearrangement joins TRBV19 to TRBJ1-6; tentatively, D is TRBD1 (5 bases). This CDR3 has 14 residues. V was cut by 5 bases and J by 6 bases, with 11 bases left in between. The germline V gene encodes CDR1 LNHDA and CDR2 SQIVND (reference sequence). CDR3 residues: CASSPGQINSPLHF. The CDR3 nucleotides are TGTGCCAGTAGTCCCGGACAAATTAATTCACCCCTCCACTTT.

The chain recombines TRBV6-5 with TRBJ1-5; D is possibly TRBD1 (5 bases). CDR3 length equals 15 residues. The V gene lost 7 bases and the J gene lost 0 bases, with 13 bases spanning the gap. Germline V gene sequence: CDR1 MNHEY, CDR2 SVGAGI. CDR3 sequence (DNA): TGTGCCAGCAAAACGCAGGGATATAGCAATCAGCCCCAGCATTTT. Translation gives CASKTQGYSNQPQHF.

Comments on this clone: A junction end diverges from the germline sequence, so it may reflect a read error. V usage is TRBV19 and J usage is TRBJ2-7, with a weak D call TRBD2 (5 bases). The germline gives CDR1 LNHDA, CDR2 SQIVND (reference sequence). There are 13 residues in the CDR3. The CDR3 loop is CASNKGVLAELVF. The CDR3 DNA reads as TGTGCCAGTAACAAGGGTGTGCTAGCAGAATTAGTCTTC.

The chain joins TRBV2 to TRBJ1-1; 8 bases map to TRBD1. V trimming: 1 base; J trimming: 3 bases; junction bases outside the gene matches: 4. The V gene's germline CDR1 is SNHLY and CDR2 FYNNEI. There are 15 residues in the CDR3. Written as DNA, the CDR3 is TGTGCCAGCAGTGAAGACGGACAGGGCGACACTGAAGCTTTCTTT. This sequence encodes CASSEDGQGDTEAFF.

The chain combines TRBV19 with TRBJ1-2, with 9 bases aligning to TRBD1. Trimming removed 3 bases from V and 7 bases from J; junction bases left unmatched: 6. Germline values: CDR1 LNHDA, CDR2 SQIVND (reference sequence). The CDR3 covers 14 residues. The CDR3 loop reads CASSITGQGGGYTF. CDR3 DNA: TGTGCCAGTAGTATCACGGGACAGGGTGGTGGCTACACCTTC.

This clone was counted a single time. V usage is TRBV11-3 and J usage is TRBJ2-7; D is possibly TRBD2 (5 bases). The germline V and J ends were trimmed by 4 bases and 4 bases, with 11 bases remaining between them. Germline V gene sequence: CDR1 SGHNT, CDR2 YENEEA. CDR3 size: 13 residues. CDR3: CASSSQAGYEQYF. DNA of the CDR3: TGTGCCAGCAGCTCCCAGGCGGGTTACGAGCAGTACTTC.

The chain is built from TRBV12-3 or TRBV12-4 and TRBJ1-5; D remains ambiguous. This CDR3 is 13 amino acids long. The V end was cut by 3 bases, the J end by 6 bases, with 9 bases between. CDR3 loop: CASSLQVGQPQHF. CDR3 nucleotide sequence: TGTGCCAGCAGTTTGCAGGTCGGTCAGCCCCAGCATTTT.

V gene TRBV11-3 combines with J gene TRBJ1-5; D possibly corresponds to TRBD1 (6 bases). Germline V lookup: CDR1 SGHNT, CDR2 YENEEA. With 3 bases removed from V and 8 bases from J, the gap between germline ends came to 20 bases. The CDR3 runs 16 residues. CDR3 nucleotides: TGTGCCAGCAGCTTTGGTTCCAGGGGCCCAACGGAGCCCCAGCATTTT. Encoded protein: CASSFGSRGPTEPQHF.

This rearrangement joins TRBV10-2 to TRBJ1-5; 11 positions agree with TRBD1. Germline CDR1 WSHSY, CDR2 SAAADI. V dropped 8 bases and J dropped 7; count of bases not matched to a gene: 4. This CDR3 comprises 13 residues. CDR3 in amino acids: CASVGDRGQPQHF. Here the CDR3 DNA reads TGCGCCAGCGTCGGGGACAGGGGGCAGCCCCAGCATTTT.